Sequencing of this TCR beta chain was carried out in a study of blood T cell repertoires in COVID-19. Study as a whole: Researchers got acute and convalescent COVID-19 samples from the United States, Italy and Spain. Sources were T cells, B-cell-depleted T cells, or PBMCs; the material itself was cDNA or gDNA.

There are 14 residues in the CDR3. Germline assignment: CDR1 SEHNR and CDR2 FQNEAQ (reference sequence). J gave up 7 bases and V 1 base, and 3 bases lay outside the gene matches. Original processing notes: Estimation of nucleated cell counts was performed using reference gene primer amplification. The method was immunoSEQ multiplex PCR; TCRdb's version includes in-frame clones alone and lacks a portion of them. V and J calls and clone size are given by that table; D and trimming were obtained from the DNA. The sample consists of roughly 85,000 clones, roughly 88% of them appearing once. The clonotype was recovered from a middle-aged man with active or convalescent COVID-19. The sequenced material came from peripheral blood. The chain is built from TRBV7-9 and TRBJ1-4, with TRBD1 matching 7 bases. The CDR3 bases are TGTGCCAGCAGCTTAGTGAACAGGGGTGAAAAACTGTTTTTT. This codes for CASSLVNRGEKLFF.